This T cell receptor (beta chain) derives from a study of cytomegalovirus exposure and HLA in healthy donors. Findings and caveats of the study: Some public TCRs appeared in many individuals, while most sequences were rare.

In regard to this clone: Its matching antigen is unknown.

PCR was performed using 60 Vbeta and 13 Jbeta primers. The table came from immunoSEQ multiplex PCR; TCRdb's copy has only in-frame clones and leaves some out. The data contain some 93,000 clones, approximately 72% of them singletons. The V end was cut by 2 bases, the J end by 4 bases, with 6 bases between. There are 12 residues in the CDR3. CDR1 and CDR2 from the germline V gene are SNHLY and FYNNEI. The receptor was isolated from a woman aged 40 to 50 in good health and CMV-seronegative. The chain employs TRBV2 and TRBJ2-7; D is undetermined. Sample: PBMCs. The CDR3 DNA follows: TGTGCCAGCAGTGAACCCAGATACGAGCAGTACTTC. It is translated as CASSEPRYEQYF.